This entry features one T cell receptor (beta chain) sequence. There is no known antigen for this receptor. The DNA is left out, because the CDR3 cannot be placed on it with certainty; the CDR3 is given as TCRdb lists it. This sample was taken from a study of T cell repertoires in cytomegalovirus infection (dated by TCRdb to between 2018 and 2021). About the investigation overall: Donor HLA type was relevant to the analysis, because carriage of CMV infection together with the matching HLA type was indicated by public TCR beta signatures.

From its cysteine to its phenylalanine, the CDR3 spans 18 amino acids. Sequencing was carried out with an Illumina HiSeq 1500. TCRdb ran its own pipeline on the public reads, namely fastp trimming at Q25 and MiXCR clone calling, and kept in-frame beta chains. Under each unique CDR3 protein, matching rows form one entry showing the most common genes and DNA. This sample gives about 450,000 distinct CDR3 sequences in total; roughly 30% of them show up just once. Around 13% of the sample comes from the top ten. Beyond this particular receptor, the publication reports: In both this cohort and an independent roughly 400-donor cohort, the cumulative frequency of public TCR beta family members distinguished carriers of CMV infection plus the relevant HLA type. In the ex vivo response, HLA-C-restricted CMV-specific TCR beta clonotypes were dominant, and in two of eight donors the single most frequent clonotype came from this HLA-C-restricted group.

The V and J genes are TRBV7-5 and TRBJ2-7. TRBV7-5 is classified as a pseudogene. Sequencing was performed on PBMCs. The clonotype was recovered from a human donor in good health (CMV status not recorded). Some clones in this sample may be carry-over from other donors' samples. The CDR3 reads as follows: CISVPEAYPEPFAYGQYF.